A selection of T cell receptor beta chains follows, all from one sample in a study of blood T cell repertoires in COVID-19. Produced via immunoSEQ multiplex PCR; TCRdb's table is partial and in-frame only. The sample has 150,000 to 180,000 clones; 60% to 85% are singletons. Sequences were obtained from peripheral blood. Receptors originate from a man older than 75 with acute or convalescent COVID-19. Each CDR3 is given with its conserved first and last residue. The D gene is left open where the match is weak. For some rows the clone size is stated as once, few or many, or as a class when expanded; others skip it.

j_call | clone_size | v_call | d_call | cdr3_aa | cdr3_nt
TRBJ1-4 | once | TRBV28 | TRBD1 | CASSSSYRGRMELFF | TGTGCCAGCAGTTCCTCCTACAGGGGGCGCATGGAACTGTTTTTT
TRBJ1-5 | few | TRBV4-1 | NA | CASKTNFLSNQPQHF | TGCGCCAGCAAAACCAACTTCCTTAGCAATCAGCCCCAGCATTTT
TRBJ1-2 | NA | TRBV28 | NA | CASSVQGWEGCTF | TGTGCCAGCAGTGTACAGGGATGGGAGGGCTGCACCTTC
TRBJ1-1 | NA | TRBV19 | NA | CASSITLVIMNTEAFF | TGTGCCAGTAGTATTACTTTAGTGATCATGAACACTGAAGCTTTCTTT
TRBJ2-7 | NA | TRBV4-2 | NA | CASSQDQATMVYEQYF | TGTGCCAGCAGCCAAGATCAGGCAACGATGGTTTACGAGCAGTACTTC
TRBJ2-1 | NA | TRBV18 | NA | CASSPSQGNEQFF | TGTGCCAGCTCACCATCGCAGGGCAATGAGCAGTTCTTC
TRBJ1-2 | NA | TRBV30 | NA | CAWRQQGSSGYTF | TGTGCCTGGAGGCAACAGGGTTCTAGTGGCTACACCTTC
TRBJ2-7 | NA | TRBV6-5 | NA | CASSYLGWEQYF | TGTGCCAGCAGTTACTTGGGCTGGGAGCAGTACTTC
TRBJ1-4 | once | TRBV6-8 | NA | CAIARGGGTNEKLFF | TGTGCCATCGCCCGAGGTGGTGGAACTAATGAAAAACTGTTTTTT
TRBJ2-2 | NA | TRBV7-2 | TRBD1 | CASRRGQGNTGELFF | TGTGCCAGCAGACGGGGACAGGGGAACACCGGGGAGCTGTTTTTT
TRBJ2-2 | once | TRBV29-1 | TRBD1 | CSVWTGGTGELFF | TGCAGCGTGTGGACAGGGGGCACCGGGGAGCTGTTTTTT
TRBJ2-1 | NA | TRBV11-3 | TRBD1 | CASSSTGGYNEQFF | TGTGCCAGCAGCTCGACAGGGGGGTACAATGAGCAGTTCTTC
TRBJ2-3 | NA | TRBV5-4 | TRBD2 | CASSLQLGLPTDTQYF | TGTGCCAGCAGCTTGCAGTTGGGACTACCGACAGATACGCAGTATTTT
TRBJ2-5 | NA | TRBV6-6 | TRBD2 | CASSYPGLAEYF | TGTGCCAGCAGTTACCCAGGACTAGCGGAATACTTC
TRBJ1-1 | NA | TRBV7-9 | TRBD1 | CASISRGRNTEAFF | TGTGCCAGCATTTCCAGGGGGAGGAACACTGAAGCTTTCTTT
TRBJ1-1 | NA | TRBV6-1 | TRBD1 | CASSDDPGQGAAAFF | TGTGCCAGCAGTGATGACCCGGGACAGGGGGCTGCCGCTTTCTTT
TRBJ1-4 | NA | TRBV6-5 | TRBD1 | CASSYSGTGDEKLFF | TGTGCCAGCAGTTACTCCGGGACAGGGGACGAAAAACTGTTTTTT
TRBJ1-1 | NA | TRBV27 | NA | CASRPTEALRRAFF | TGTGCCAGCAGGCCTACGGAGGCTTTGCGAAGGGCTTTCTTT
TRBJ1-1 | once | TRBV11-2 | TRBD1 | CASSLLGQAGNTEAFF | TGTGCCAGCAGCCTACTAGGACAGGCGGGGAACACTGAAGCTTTCTTT
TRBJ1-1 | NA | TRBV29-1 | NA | CSVTAGLTEAFF | TGCAGCGTGACCGCGGGGCTTACTGAAGCTTTCTTT
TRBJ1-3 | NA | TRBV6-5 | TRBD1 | CAGRTGMGNTIYF | TGTGCCGGAAGGACAGGGATGGGAAACACCATATATTTT
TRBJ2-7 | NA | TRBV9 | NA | CASSKQGGYEQYF | TGTGCCAGCAGCAAACAGGGTGGGTACGAGCAGTACTTC
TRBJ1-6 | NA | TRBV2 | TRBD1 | CASSGSRTGDSPLHF | TGTGCCAGCAGTGGCTCCCGGACAGGGGATTCACCCCTCCACTTT
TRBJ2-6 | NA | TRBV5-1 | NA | CASSSGSGSSGANVLTF | TGCGCCAGCAGCTCGGGGTCGGGGAGCTCTGGGGCCAACGTCCTGACTTTC
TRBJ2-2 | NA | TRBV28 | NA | CASSLGLGARGTGELFF | TGTGCCAGCAGTTTAGGGCTGGGGGCCCGGGGCACCGGGGAGCTGTTTTTT
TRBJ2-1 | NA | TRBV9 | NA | CASSVTDNEQFF | TGTGCCAGCAGCGTGACTGACAATGAGCAGTTCTTC
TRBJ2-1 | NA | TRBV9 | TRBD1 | CASSAGGGEQFF | TGTGCCAGCAGCGCAGGGGGCGGTGAGCAGTTCTTC
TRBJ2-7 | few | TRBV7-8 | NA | CASSPTTGKQNEQYF | TGTGCCAGCAGCCCAACAACAGGGAAACAGAACGAGCAGTACTTC
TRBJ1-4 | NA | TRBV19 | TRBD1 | CASSNRQGPNEKLFF | TGTGCCAGTAGTAACCGACAGGGTCCTAATGAAAAACTGTTTTTT
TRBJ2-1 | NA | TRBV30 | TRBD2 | CAWRLAGLGEQFF | TGTGCCTGGAGACTAGCGGGGCTAGGTGAGCAGTTCTTC
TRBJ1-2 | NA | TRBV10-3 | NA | CAISTAGGVNHGYTF | TGTGCCATCAGTACCGCGGGGGGGGTGAACCATGGCTACACCTTC
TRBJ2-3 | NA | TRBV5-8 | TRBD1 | CASSRDRGGTDTQYF | TGTGCCAGCAGCCGGGACAGGGGAGGCACAGATACGCAGTATTTT
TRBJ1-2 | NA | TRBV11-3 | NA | CASSPPGESYGYTF | TGTGCCAGCAGCCCCCCCGGGGAAAGCTATGGCTACACCTTC
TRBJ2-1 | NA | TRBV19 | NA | CASSAQGNNEQFF | TGTGCCAGTAGTGCCCAGGGCAACAATGAGCAGTTCTTC
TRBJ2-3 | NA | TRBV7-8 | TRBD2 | CASSLEVVAGGVTDTQYF | TGTGCCAGCAGCTTAGAAGTCGTGGCGGGGGGCGTCACAGATACGCAGTATTTT
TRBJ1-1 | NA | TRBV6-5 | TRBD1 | CASRTTGGAFF | TGTGCCAGCAGGACGACAGGGGGAGCTTTCTTT
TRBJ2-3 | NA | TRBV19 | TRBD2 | CASSMGTGAGGGTDTQYF | TGTGCCAGTAGTATGGGGACCGGAGCGGGGGGTGGCACAGATACGCAGTATTTT
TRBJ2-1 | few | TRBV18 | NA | CASSPFSGAYNEQFF | TGTGCCAGCTCACCTTTTTCAGGGGCCTACAATGAGCAGTTCTTC
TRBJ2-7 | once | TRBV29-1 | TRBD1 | CSVTGTGPYEQYF | TGCAGCGTGACCGGGACAGGGCCCTACGAGCAGTACTTC
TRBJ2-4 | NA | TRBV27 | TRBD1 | CASNRTGLAKNIQYF | TGTGCCAGCAATAGGACAGGGCTAGCCAAAAACATTCAGTACTTC
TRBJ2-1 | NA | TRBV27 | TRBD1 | CASSPGTGKNEQFF | TGTGCCAGCAGTCCCGGGACAGGGAAGAATGAGCAGTTCTTC
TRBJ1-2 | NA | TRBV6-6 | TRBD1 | CASSYGPGTGGAGYTF | TGTGCCAGCAGTTACGGGCCCGGGACAGGGGGCGCTGGCTACACCTTC
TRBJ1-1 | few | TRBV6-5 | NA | CASIYGGAEAFF | TGTGCCAGCATCTACGGGGGGGCTGAAGCTTTCTTT
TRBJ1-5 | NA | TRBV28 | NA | CASSLSTVDQPQHF | TGTGCCAGCAGTTTAAGTACAGTTGATCAGCCCCAGCATTTT
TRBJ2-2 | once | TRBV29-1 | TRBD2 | CSARGREGTGELFF | TGCAGCGCCCGGGGGAGGGAGGGAACCGGGGAGCTGTTTTTT
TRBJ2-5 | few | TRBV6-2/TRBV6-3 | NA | CASSIRVRETQYF | TGTGCCAGCAGCATCAGGGTGAGGGAGACCCAGTACTTC
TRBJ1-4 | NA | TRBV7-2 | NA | CASSLVRRVNEKLFF | TGTGCCAGCAGCTTAGTTCGTCGCGTGAATGAAAAACTGTTTTTT
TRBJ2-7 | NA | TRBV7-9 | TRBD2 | CASSVGTSGGYEQYF | TGTGCCAGCAGCGTTGGGACTAGCGGGGGCTACGAGCAGTACTTC
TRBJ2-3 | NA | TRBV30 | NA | CAWSPRGGDTQYF | TGTGCCTGGAGTCCTAGGGGGGGAGATACGCAGTATTTT